This T cell receptor beta chain was found in a study of OX40 agonist ivuxolimab in advanced cancers. This CDR3 has 13 residues. V lost 5 bases, J lost 6 bases, and 3 bases stayed unmatched. Germline V gene lookup returns CDR1 SGHTA and CDR2 FQGTGA. TCRdb's table, derived via immunoSEQ multiplex PCR, lists solely in-frame clones and lacks some. This repertoire shows roughly 56,000 clones, roughly 77% found once; its top ten account for approximately 1%. Autoimmune disease history or systemic immunosuppression excluded patients. This chain connects TRBV7-3 to TRBJ2-2; TRBD1 matches at 7 bases. This clonotype was sampled from an adult with an advanced solid tumor such as melanoma, head and neck, liver or kidney cancer. Sample: CD4+ or CD8+ T cells sorted from blood, taken in a trial of the OX40 agonist ivuxolimab. Written as DNA, the CDR3 is TGTGCCAGCAGCAGAGACAGGGCCGGGGAGCTGTTTTTT. This translates into CASSRDRAGELFF. Full variable domain (remainder filled in from reference TRBV7-3 and TRBJ2-2): GAGVSQTPSNKVTEKGKYVELRCDPISGHTALYWYRQSLGQGPEFLIYFQGTGAADDSGLPNDRFFAVRPEGSVSTLKIQRTERGDSAVYLCASSRDRAGELFFGEGSRLTVL.